Presented here are 7 T cell receptor beta chains from one specimen sequenced in a study of vaccination effects on CD4 cells after COVID-19. ViraFEST assay sequencing came after antigen-specific CD4+ T cells were expanded with viral peptide pools. Cultured cells yielded isolated CD4+ T cells after less than 11 days. All study participants received two doses of BNT162b2 or mRNA-1273 vaccine. These receptors have no known antigen. Sequenced by immunoSEQ multiplex PCR; TCRdb stores in-frame clones only, minus some. Of around 24,000 clones in the sample, 60% to 80% were seen once. The source material was CD4+ T cells from PBMCs cultured with SARS-CoV-2 spike peptides, sampled after COVID-19 vaccination. The source of these receptors is a human donor who received a COVID-19 vaccine. Some clones in this sample may be carry-over from other donors' samples.

The chain uses TRBV12-3 or TRBV12-4 and TRBJ2-5; 9 nucleotides line up with TRBD1. The V gene end was trimmed by 9 bases and the J gene end by 6 bases; junction bases not matched to a gene: 5. The CDR3 contains 12 residues. CDR3 region: CASGTGRQTQYF. The CDR3 nucleotides are TGTGCCAGTGGGACAGGGCGGCAGACCCAGTACTTC.

This clone has more than one count but fewer than ten. J is TRBJ1-5 and V is TRBV6-2 or TRBV6-3; D is uncertain. The ends were cut back, 2 bases at V and 1 base at J, with 12 bases in the middle. Germline V gene lookup returns CDR1 MNHEY and CDR2 SVGEGT. CDR3 length: 16 amino acids. CDR3 in amino acids: CASSYPGVKSNQPQHF. CDR3 sequence (DNA): TGTGCCAGCAGTTACCCGGGCGTAAAGAGCAATCAGCCCCAGCATTTT.

This sequence joins TRBV2 and TRBJ2-1; the D is unclear. The CDR3 contains 12 residues. The germline V gene encodes CDR1 SNHLY and CDR2 FYNNEI. V was cut by 5 bases and J by 10 bases, with 12 bases left in between. CDR3 DNA: TGTGCCAGCAGTCAGGTTAATATCGAGCAGTTCTTC. It encodes CASSQVNIEQFF.

This clone was seen just once. The rearrangement uses TRBV27 and TRBJ2-7; 7 positions agree with TRBD1. Germline CDR1 and CDR2: MNHEY and SMNVEV (reference sequence). The CDR3 is 14 amino acids. J was trimmed by 5 bases and V by 6 bases; bases with no gene match: 10. This CDR3 reads CASRRNRGGDEQYV. DNA of the CDR3: TGTGCCAGCAGACGAAACAGGGGTGGGGACGAGCAGTACGTC.

The gene calls are TRBV24-1 and TRBJ1-5; D is unclear. The CDR3 contains 12 residues. Trimming cost V 3 bases and J 7 bases, with 6 bases left between them. CDR1 is KGHDR, CDR2 SFDVKD, per germline. CDR3 DNA sequence: TGTGCCACCAGTGATGTAGGGCAGCCCCAGCATTTT. Translated: CATSDVGQPQHF.

V is TRBV7-2 and J is TRBJ2-3; the match to TRBD2 covers 10 bases. The CDR3 contains 17 residues. Germline V gene lookup returns CDR1 SGHTA and CDR2 FQGNSA. The V gene end was trimmed by 0 bases and the J gene end by 1 base; junction bases not matched to a gene: 4. CDR3 sequence: CASSLAPGLAGTDTQYF. The CDR3 DNA follows: TGTGCCAGCAGCTTAGCGCCCGGACTAGCGGGCACAGATACGCAGTATTTT.

In nucleotides, the CDR3 is TGTGCCAGCAGTCTCTACGACGGGAACTATGGCTACACCTTC. It specifies CASSLYDGNYGYTF. The V call is TRBV28, the J call TRBJ1-2; D is unresolved. Between the trimmed V and J ends, which lost 5 bases and 2 bases, there was a span of 12 bases. CDR3 size: 14 residues. The germline CDR1 and CDR2 sequences are MDHEN and SYDVKM.